Following are 29 T cell receptor beta chains from one sample sequenced in a study of blood T cells in healthy people across ages. For the second PCR, which ran for about 6 to 11 cycles, a sample-barcoded 5' primer and a J-beta primer mix were used. Each CDR3 protein gets one entry after TCRdb re-called the 5' RACE reads with MiXCR. Here the sample spans hundreds of thousands of distinct CDR3 sequences, approximately 50% being singletons. The specimen was blood. The receptors shown here come from a woman aged 60 to 75 in good health.

The chain joins TRBV2 to TRBJ2-3, with a weak D call TRBD1 (5 bases). Germline lookup yields CDR1 SNHLY and CDR2 FYNNEI. Trimming took 2 bases from V and 5 from J, leaving 5 bases between them. The CDR3 contains 12 residues. The CDR3 DNA follows: TGTGCCAGCAGTGAAAGGGGAGATACGCAGTATTTT. It specifies CASSERGDTQYF.

This clonotype was seen ten or more times. The V call is TRBV20-1, the J call TRBJ2-2; no firm D call. The V gene's germline CDR1 is DFQATT and CDR2 SNEGSKA (reference sequence). This CDR3 spans 15 amino acids. Trimming removed 6 bases from V and 2 bases from J, with 16 bases in between. CDR3 region: CSAIPWRSNTGELFF. DNA of the CDR3: TGCAGTGCGATCCCGTGGCGGAGCAACACCGGGGAGCTGTTTTTT.

This clonotype has more than one count but fewer than ten. This CDR3 is CASSRRDYGYTF. CDR3 nucleotides: TGTGCCAGCAGTCGAAGGGACTATGGCTACACCTTC. V gene TRBV12-3 or TRBV12-4 combines with J gene TRBJ1-2; D unclear. With 5 bases removed from V and 3 bases from J, the gap between germline ends came to 7 bases. The CDR3 spans 12 residues.

The V and J genes are TRBV6-5 and TRBJ2-7; TRBD2 matches at 13 bases. TRBJ2-5 matches the DNA end more closely, so the J call is doubtful. Germline CDR1 is MNHEY and CDR2 is SVGAGI. There are 15 residues in the CDR3. The CDR3 sequence: CASSGLAGLLETQYF. The CDR3 nucleotides are TGTGCCAGCTCGGGACTAGCGGGACTGTTGGAGACCCAGTACTTC.

This clonotype has just a few counts. The V gene is TRBV5-6, the J gene TRBJ2-7; D unresolved. The CDR3 runs 12 residues. The germline CDR1 and CDR2 sequences are SGHDT and YYEEEE. V gave up 2 bases and J gave up 3 bases, with 6 bases separating them. CDR3 DNA sequence: TGTGCCAGCAGCTTCATGTACTACGAGCAGTACTTC. Protein sequence: CASSFMYYEQYF.

This clonotype has just a few counts. The chain combines TRBV21-1 with TRBJ2-5. TRBV21-1 is a listed pseudogene. This CDR3 is built from 13 residues. The DNA for the CDR3 is TGTGCCAGCACGGACAGCGCCTCCTTTGAGCAGTACTTC. Residues: CASTDSASFEQYF.

The rearrangement links TRBV4-3 to TRBJ2-3, with 9 bases that match TRBD2. The CDR3 is 15 amino acids. V trimming: 1 base; J trimming: 4 bases; junction bases outside the gene matches: 3. From germline, CDR1 is LGHNA and CDR2 YSLEER. The CDR3 DNA sequence: TGCGCCAGCAGCCAAGGTGCGGGAGGGGCAGATACGCAGTATTTT. This sequence encodes CASSQGAGGADTQYF.

The CDR3 is CASSKTSGPQETQYF. The CDR3 bases are TGTGCCAGCAGCAAGACTAGCGGACCACAAGAGACCCAGTACTTC. The V gene is TRBV7-9, the J gene TRBJ2-5, with 9 bases fitting TRBD2. The CDR3 is made up of 15 amino acids. CDR1 and CDR2 (germline): SEHNR, FQNEAQ (reference sequence). V was clipped by 5 bases and J by 2 bases; unmatched bases: 6.

In its sample, this clonotype was seen a few times. This rearrangement joins TRBV20-1 to TRBJ2-1; D might be TRBD2 (6 bases). Trimming took 6 bases from V and 9 from J, leaving 12 bases between them. The CDR3 has 11 amino acids. Germline CDR1 and CDR2: DFQATT and SNEGSKA (reference sequence). CDR3 DNA: TGCAGTGCCTCGATAGCGGTTGAGCAGTTCTTC. Its protein is CSASIAVEQFF.

Here the CDR3 DNA reads TGTGCCACCAGTGATCCCGGGACCCTGGGGGAAAAACTGTTTTTT. Its translation is CATSDPGTLGEKLFF. The chain combines TRBV24-1 with TRBJ1-4; possibly TRBD1 for D (5 bases). This CDR3 has 15 residues. Trimming cost V 3 bases and J 8 bases, with 15 bases left between them. Per germline, CDR1 KGHDR and CDR2 SFDVKD.

This clonotype showed up just a few times. This chain connects TRBV12-3 or TRBV12-4 to TRBJ1-2, with D maybe TRBD1 (6 bases). Trimming took off 5 bases at V and 8 bases at J, with 15 bases between the two ends. The CDR3 runs to 13 residues. As DNA, the CDR3 is TGTGCCAGCAGTGTAACAGGGCCCCGGGGCTACACCTTC. Amino acids: CASSVTGPRGYTF.

The chain links TRBV7-9 to TRBJ1-5; weak D call: TRBD1 (6 bases). The germline CDR1 and CDR2 sequences are SEHNR and FQNEAQ (reference sequence). With 4 bases removed from V and 3 bases from J, the gap between germline ends came to 16 bases. The CDR3 length is 16 residues. Here the CDR3 reads CASSSHQQGYNQPQHF. DNA of the CDR3: TGTGCCAGCAGCTCCCACCAACAGGGATACAATCAGCCCCAGCATTTT.

The V gene is TRBV3-1, the J gene TRBJ2-7; 8 bases are shared with TRBD2. The germline gives CDR1 LGHDT, CDR2 YNNKEL (reference sequence). CDR3 length equals 14 residues. V dropped 3 bases and J dropped 3; count of bases not matched to a gene: 4. The CDR3 reads CASSQSGTSYEQYF. CDR3 nucleotides: TGTGCCAGCAGCCAGTCCGGGACTAGCTACGAGCAGTACTTC.

The chain has TRBV7-2 and TRBJ1-5, with no clear D. CDR3 length: 14 amino acids. CDR1 and CDR2 from the germline V gene are SGHTA and FQGNSA. The V end lost 1 base, the J end lost 5 bases, and 9 bases lay between the germline ends. The CDR3 coding sequence is TGTGCCAGCAGCTTAGTGGGGAACTATCAGCCCCAGCATTTT. It encodes CASSLVGNYQPQHF.

The genes are TRBV9 and TRBJ1-2; possibly TRBD1 for D (5 bases). Germline-derived CDR1 and CDR2 are SGDLS and YYNGEE. The V and J ends lost 1 base and 1 base respectively, with 17 bases between them. The CDR3 covers 17 residues. The CDR3 loop reads CASSVNPPGGDNYGYTF. The CDR3 bases are TGTGCCAGCAGCGTAAACCCCCCGGGAGGGGATAACTATGGCTACACCTTC.

In regard to this clonotype: Compared with germline, one end of the junction differs, possibly owing to a read error. This sequence joins TRBV10-3 and TRBJ2-2; the D gene is possibly TRBD1 (5 bases). The germline CDR1 and CDR2 sequences are ENHRY and SYGVKD. The CDR3 spans 16 residues. The CDR3 sequence is CAVSAPGSVGTGELFF. CDR3 bases: TGTGCCGTCAGTGCACCAGGGTCGGTTGGAACCGGGGAGCTGTTTTTT.

V is TRBV20-1 and J is TRBJ2-7; 9 nucleotides agree with TRBD1. CDR3 length: 15 amino acids. Germline CDR1 and CDR2: DFQATT and SNEGSKA (reference sequence). The V segment lost 6 bases and the J segment 1 base; nucleotides outside the gene matches: 10. This CDR3 is CSAVIRDRASYEQYF. The CDR3 bases are TGCAGTGCCGTAATCCGGGACAGGGCGTCCTACGAGCAGTACTTC.

About this clonotype: A read error may account for a junction end that differs from germline. The chain is built from TRBV28 and TRBJ2-5; the D call may be TRBD1 or TRBD2 (5 bases each). Germline assignment: CDR1 MDHEN and CDR2 SYDVKM. This CDR3 is 18 amino acids long. The CDR3 DNA reads TGTGCCAGCAGTCCCTCAGGGTTGATACCAGTTCGGGGAGAGACTCAGTACTTC. It is translated as CASSPSGLIPVRGETQYF. The variable domain in full, completed from reference TRBV28 and TRBJ2-5, reads DVKVTQSSRYLVKRTGEKVFLECVQDMDHENMFWYRQDPGLGLRLIYFSYDVKMKEKGDIPEGYSVSREKKERFSLILESASTNQTSMYLCASSPSGLIPVRGETQYFGPGTRLLVL.

In its sample, this clonotype was seen many times. This rearrangement joins TRBV20-1 to TRBJ2-1; maybe TRBD2 (6 bases). V gave up 4 bases and J gave up 7 bases, with 29 bases separating them. Germline V lookup: CDR1 DFQATT, CDR2 SNEGSKA (reference sequence). CDR3 length: 18 amino acids. CDR3 coding DNA: TGCAGTGCTACCAGGGAAGGGCCCATGGGACTGCGTACGAATGAGCAGTTCTTC. This sequence encodes CSATREGPMGLRTNEQFF.

The chain recombines TRBV7-2 with TRBJ2-7; 7 nucleotides align to TRBD1. CDR3 length: 17 amino acids. Losses at the gene ends were 3 bases for V and 6 bases for J; bases not matched to a gene: 17. Germline CDR1 is SGHTA and CDR2 is FQGNSA. CDR3 region: CASSFRDSPSLMAEQYF. The CDR3 DNA follows: TGTGCCAGCAGCTTCCGGGACAGTCCCTCCTTGATGGCCGAGCAGTACTTC.

This clonotype was counted ten times or more. The chain employs TRBV20-1 and TRBJ2-3; 14 positions agree with TRBD2. CDR3 size: 18 residues. The V gene end was trimmed by 5 bases and the J gene end by 0 bases; junction bases not matched to a gene: 10. The germline V gene has CDR1 DFQATT and CDR2 SNEGSKA (reference sequence). The CDR3 DNA reads as TGCAGTGCTGTGACCGGGACTAGCGGGAGTTACAGCACAGATACGCAGTATTTT. It specifies CSAVTGTSGSYSTDTQYF.

This chain connects TRBV10-3 to TRBJ2-1, with 8 bases lining up with TRBD1. Trimming removed 3 bases from V and 1 base from J; junction bases left unmatched: 5. This CDR3 region has 16 residues. Germline loops: CDR1 ENHRY, CDR2 SYGVKD. CDR3 in DNA: TGTGCCATCAGTGATTCCGGACAGGGATCCTACAATGAGCAGTTCTTC. It codes for CAISDSGQGSYNEQFF.

The chain couples TRBV20-1 to TRBJ2-5; 11 positions agree with TRBD2. Germline CDR1 reads DFQATT; CDR2 reads SNEGSKA (reference sequence). V lost 4 bases and J lost 11; bases outside the gene matches: 12. CDR3 size: 14 residues. CDR3 in DNA: TGCAGTGCTACAGGACTAGCGGGCAGCAATGAGCAGTACTTC. It translates to CSATGLAGSNEQYF.

The chain links TRBV20-1 to TRBJ2-7; 13 bases align to TRBD2. This CDR3 comprises 13 residues. Germline CDR1 and CDR2: DFQATT and SNEGSKA (reference sequence). V lost 4 bases and J lost 5; bases outside the gene matches: 2. The CDR3 protein is CSAKTSGRNEQYF. The CDR3 nucleotides read TGCAGTGCTAAGACTAGCGGGAGGAACGAGCAGTACTTC.

The rearrangement uses TRBV20-1 and TRBJ2-1, with D possibly matching TRBD2 (6 bases). The CDR3 is 14 amino acids. The germline gives CDR1 DFQATT, CDR2 SNEGSKA (reference sequence). Trimming removed 3 bases at V and 8 bases at J, with 17 bases between. The CDR3 sequence is CSASVPGLGYEQFF. The CDR3 DNA sequence: TGCAGTGCTAGTGTACCGGGACTCGGCTATGAGCAGTTCTTC.

The gene calls are TRBV20-1 and TRBJ2-5, with a possible D match to TRBD1 (6 bases). The J call is in doubt because the DNA end fits TRBJ2-7 better. The length of the CDR3 is 12 residues. Looked up from germline, CDR1 is DFQATT and CDR2 is SNEGSKA (reference sequence). CDR3 sequence reads: CSASTGTYEQYF. For the CDR3, the DNA is TGCAGTGCTAGTACAGGGACCTACGAGCAGTACTTC.

V usage is TRBV7-3 and J usage is TRBJ2-5; 8 bases line up with TRBD2. The ends lost 8 bases at V and 5 bases at J; junction bases unmatched: 16. The CDR3 contains 16 residues. The germline V gene has CDR1 SGHTA and CDR2 FQGTGA. In DNA, the CDR3 is TGTGCCAGCGATACTCATAGAGCGGGAGACTTGGAGACCCAGTACTTC. Its protein product is CASDTHRAGDLETQYF.

This clonotype was seen only a few times. The CDR3 region is CASGSSGSTDTQYF. DNA of the CDR3: TGTGCTAGTGGTTCTAGCGGGAGCACAGATACGCAGTATTTT. This chain connects TRBV12-5 to TRBJ2-3; 8 positions agree with TRBD2. The CDR3 runs 14 residues. With V trimmed by 4 bases and J by 0 bases, 0 bases remained unmatched. CDR1 and CDR2 from the germline V gene are LGHNT and FRNRAP.

Details on this clonotype: Just one base apart from a much larger clone, this may be a read error. The J gene is TRBJ2-1, the V gene TRBV6-6; TRBD1 might be the D (6 bases). V lost 2 bases, J lost 10 bases, and 15 bases lay in between. Germline-derived CDR1 and CDR2 are MNHNY and SVGAGI (reference sequence). This CDR3 has 14 residues. The CDR3 loop is CASSYARTVYEQFF. The CDR3 bases are TGTGCCAGCAGTTACGCAAGGACAGTCTACGAGCAGTTCTTC.